This TCR beta chain was observed in a study of type 1 and type 2 diabetes patients. Findings of the study overall: Type 1 diabetes repertoires were significantly less diverse than type 2 diabetes ones. In type 2 diabetes, highly-expanded CD4+ clones took a median 3.9% of reads.

This clonotype was seen more than once but under ten times. Its antigen is unidentified. Standard classification criteria confirmed type 1 or type 2 diabetes in all patients. From germline, CDR1 is SGHAT and CDR2 FQNNGV. The CDR3 is 17 amino acids. The trim removed 3 bases at V and 3 bases at J, leaving 7 bases unmatched. The PCR template was genomic DNA. Amplification of the beta chain CDR3 used 30 forward and 13 reverse multiplex primers. TCRdb re-derived calls from the multiplex PCR reads in MiXCR, one entry per CDR3 protein. Found here are 250,000 or so distinct CDR3 sequences, 47% of them singletons; the top ten hold about 13%.

This sequence was found in a man between 18 and 35 years old with type 2 diabetes. V gene TRBV11-2 combines with J gene TRBJ2-1; 11 bases line up with TRBD2. The sequenced sample was peripheral blood mononuclear cells (PBMCs). Here the CDR3 DNA reads TGTGCCAGCAGCTTGGGACTAGCGGAAGAATTCTACAATGAGCAGTTCTTC. Amino acids: CASSLGLAEEFYNEQFF.